In this sample, the clone carrying this TCR beta chain turned up a few times. The time point denotes: patch test 2, 6 weeks after DPC sensitization. Treatment in this sample: therapeutic diphenylcyclopropenone sensitization with weekly scalp DPC. The sample comes from a study of human T cells and chemical hapten exposure. For the study at large: The sensitizer, 2% DPC, was used on around 2 cm by around 2 cm of upper inner arm skin. The patient population, which was mostly female, had alopecia areata, totalis or universalis.

Trimming took off 6 bases at V and 4 bases at J, with 3 bases between the two ends. The CDR3 sequence is 11 residues long. TCRdb reanalysed the RACE reads using MiXCR and keeps one entry per CDR3 protein. The repertoire holds more than 85,000 distinct CDR3 sequences, with approximately 10% as singletons. Sequencing was performed on whole blood, taken in connection with sensitization to the hapten diphenylcyclopropenone (DPC). The chain recombines TRBV12-3 or TRBV12-4 with TRBJ2-2; D gene unclear. The origin of this receptor is a man in his forties or fifties with alopecia areata. Some clones in this sample may be carry-over from other donors' samples. The CDR3 coding sequence is TGTGCCAGCAGGTTCACCGGGGAGCTGTTTTTT. Translated, it gives CASRFTGELFF.